These T cell receptor beta chains were read from a single sample in a study of cytomegalovirus exposure and HLA in healthy donors. Profiling relied on immunoSEQ multiplex PCR, and the TCRdb table lists in-frame clones only, not all of them. Of around 140,000 clones listed, approximately 78% are singletons. Sequencing was done on a sample of PBMCs. The receptors come from a woman between 18 and 29 years old in good health and CMV-seropositive. Both conserved end residues are part of each CDR3. The D gene is left open where the match is weak. Clone size appears in some rows only: once, few, many, or a class for an expanded clone.

clone_size j_call v_call d_call cdr3_nt cdr3_aa
once TRBJ1-2 TRBV5-5 TRBD1 TGTGCCAGCAGCCGCGCAGGCACCGGGACAGGGGACGGCTACACCTTC CASSRAGTGTGDGYTF
. TRBJ2-3 TRBV5-1 TRBD2 TGCGCCAGCAGCCCCCGGGGGACTAGCGGCCTCACAGATACGCAGTATTTT CASSPRGTSGLTDTQYF
few TRBJ2-1 TRBV10-3 TRBD2 TGTGCCATCAGTGAGGGGTCTAGCGGGGGGTTCTTC CAISEGSSGGFF
. TRBJ1-1 TRBV2 . TGTGCCAGCAGTGAAGTTGCCAGGCCCACTGAAGCTTTCTTT CASSEVARPTEAFF
. TRBJ2-1 TRBV7-9 TRBD1 TGTGCCAGCAGCTCCCCCAGGGGGAATGAGCAGTTCTTC CASSSPRGNEQFF
. TRBJ2-7 TRBV5-4 TRBD1 TGTGCCAGCAGTGTAGGTCCGACAGGGTGGCAGTACTTC CASSVGPTGWQYF
once TRBJ1-1 TRBV5-1 . TGCGCCAGCAGGCGACAGGCGGACCTAAGGAGCACTGAAGCTTTCTTT CASRRQADLRSTEAFF
. TRBJ1-5 TRBV5-1 . TGCGCCAGCAGCCCGGGGGGCGGTAATCAGCCCCAGCATTTT CASSPGGGNQPQHF
. TRBJ2-1 TRBV30 . TGTGCCTGGAGTGGGTTTGCAGGGAAAGATGAGCAGTTCTTC CAWSGFAGKDEQFF
. TRBJ2-7 TRBV5-5 TRBD1 TGTGCCAGCAGCCCGGGACAGATGCACGAGCAGTACTTC CASSPGQMHEQYF
. TRBJ1-4 TRBV11-2 . TGTGCCAGCAGTTGGGGGACACGGAATGAAAAACTGTTTTTT CASSWGTRNEKLFF
. TRBJ1-5 TRBV18 . TGTGCCAGCTCATCACAGGGCGGGGATCAGCCCCAGCATTTT CASSSQGGDQPQHF
. TRBJ1-2 TRBV11-2 . TGTGCCAGCAGCTTCCGGGACAACCGGCGGTATGGCTACACCTTC CASSFRDNRRYGYTF
. TRBJ2-5 TRBV29-1 . TGCAGCGTTGTCCCCGGCAGGGGAGGGGAGACCCAGTACTTC CSVVPGRGGETQYF
. TRBJ1-2 TRBV5-1 . TGCGCCAGCAGCTTGGGGGGACAAAACTATGGCTACACCTTC CASSLGGQNYGYTF
once TRBJ2-7 TRBV29-1 . TGCAGCGTGGATGGACGGAGGGGCGAGCAGTACTTC CSVDGRRGEQYF
few TRBJ2-4 TRBV6-1 . TGTGCCAGCACCGGGTTATTAGCCAAAAACATTCAGTACTTC CASTGLLAKNIQYF
once TRBJ1-3 TRBV7-9 TRBD1 TGTGCCAGCAGCGACCGGGACAGGAGCTCTGGAAACACCATATATTTT CASSDRDRSSGNTIYF
. TRBJ1-1 TRBV6-1 . TGTGCCACCAGAGATGGCAGTAATGAAGCTTTCTTT CATRDGSNEAFF
few TRBJ2-6 TRBV5-6 TRBD1 TGTGCCAGCAGCCAGGGACAGGCCCCTGGGGCCAACGTCCTGACTTTC CASSQGQAPGANVLTF
. TRBJ1-2 TRBV6-6 . TGTGCCAGCAGTTCAGTTAACTATGGCTACACCTTC CASSSVNYGYTF
. TRBJ1-2 TRBV7-2 TRBD1 TGTGCCAGCACCGTGAACCGGGACAGATATGGCTACACCTTC CASTVNRDRYGYTF
. TRBJ2-7 TRBV19 TRBD2 TGTGCCAGTAGAGGCGGGGGGGACTACGAGCAGTACTTC CASRGGGDYEQYF
. TRBJ1-4 TRBV5-1 . TGCGCCAGCAGCTTCGGTACGAATGAAAAACTGTTTTTT CASSFGTNEKLFF
. TRBJ2-5 TRBV27 TRBD2 TGTGCCAGCAGTTCCCACTGGGTAGCGGGGGGGCCGGGGGAGACCCAGTACTTC CASSSHWVAGGPGETQYF
. TRBJ2-7 TRBV5-6 . TGTGCCAGCAGTTCCCGGGTCACCTACGAGCAGTACTTC CASSSRVTYEQYF
. TRBJ2-5 TRBV25-1 TRBD1 TGTGCCAGCGCATCACCGGGACAGGGCCAAGAGACCCAGTACTTC CASASPGQGQETQYF
. TRBJ1-1 TRBV7-9 TRBD1 TGTGCCAGCAGCTTGCTAACAGGGGGCGCTGACACTGAAGCTTTCTTT CASSLLTGGADTEAFF
. TRBJ1-5 TRBV29-1 . TGCAGCGTTCAGGTCCCGGGGAGCAATCAGCCCCAGCATTTT CSVQVPGSNQPQHF
. TRBJ2-1 TRBV27 TRBD1 TGTGCCAGCGGGCTCTTGACAGGGTCGGTATATGAGCAGTTCTTC CASGLLTGSVYEQFF
. TRBJ2-3 TRBV10-1 . TGCGCCAGCAGTGAGTCGATAGTAGCGGCGACTACGCAGTATTTT CASSESIVAATTQYF
. TRBJ2-1 TRBV10-3 . TGTGCCATCAGTGCGACAGCCTACAATGAGCAGTTCTTC CAISATAYNEQFF